A selection of T cell receptor beta chains follows, all from one sample in a study of T cells in Graves' hyperthyroidism and ophthalmopathy. From the multiplex PCR reads, TCRdb called clonotypes with MiXCR, one entry per CDR3 protein. The data hold 500,000 to 600,000 distinct CDR3 sequences, with about 43% observed a single time. Source material: peripheral blood or thyroid tissue (not recorded which). These TCRs come from a young woman with Graves' hyperthyroidism. Each CDR3 is given with its conserved first and last residue. A D gene is named only where the DNA matches it firmly. The size entry is marked missing in some rows and otherwise reads once, few, many or a size class.

D	size	J	V	DNA	CDR3
NA	NA	TRBJ1-5	TRBV20-1	TGCAGTGCTAGAGAGGGACTAGCGGGAGCCAATCAGCCCCAGCATTTT	CSAREGLAGANQPQHF
TRBD2	many	TRBJ2-7	TRBV19	TGTGCCAGTAGTACCGGACTAGCGGGAGGTTGCGAGCAGTACTTC	CASSTGLAGGCEQYF
TRBD1	many	TRBJ1-5	TRBV10-2	TGCGCCAGCAGTTCCGGGACAGGGGTATTCCAGCATTTT	CASSSGTGVFQHF
NA	many	TRBJ1-5	TRBV4-1	TGCGCCAGCAGCCAAGATAGTCTGCCGGGGCTTAGGAATCAGCCCCAGCATTTT	CASSQDSLPGLRNQPQHF
TRBD1	NA	TRBJ1-1	TRBV7-2	TGTGCCACCGCGGACAGGGGTGAAGCTTTCTTT	CATADRGEAFF
NA	NA	TRBJ1-2	TRBV6-6	TGTGCCAGCAGGGACCACAGGGTCGGGGCCTATGGCTACACCTTC	CASRDHRVGAYGYTF
NA	many	TRBJ1-1	TRBV20-1	TGCAGTGCTAGAGGGGGTGGTAGACTGCTAAACACTGAAGCTTTCTTT	CSARGGGRLLNTEAFF
TRBD1	once	TRBJ2-7	TRBV2	TGTGCCAGCACTTTGGACAGGGAGGACTACGAGCAGTACTTC	CASTLDREDYEQYF
TRBD1	many	TRBJ1-5	TRBV11-2	TGTGCCAGCAGCGCGCGGACAGGGGACTCGGGGGTCCTTCAGCCCCAGCATTTT	CASSARTGDSGVLQPQHF
NA	once	TRBJ2-7	TRBV10-2	TGCGCCAGCAGTGAGTCGGGGGACGAGCAGTACTTC	CASSESGDEQYF
TRBD1	NA	TRBJ2-5	TRBV5-4	TGCGCCAGCGGGGACAGGGCCCTTCAAGAGACCCAGTACTTC	CASGDRALQETQYF
NA	many	TRBJ2-5	TRBV10-2	TGCGCCAGCAGTGAGTCAAGGGAGACCCAGTACTTC	CASSESRETQYF
TRBD2	NA	TRBJ2-7	TRBV14	TGTGCCAGCAGCCAAGATAGCGGGAGGGAGCAGTACTTC	CASSQDSGREQYF
NA	many	TRBJ1-2	TRBV3-1	TGTGCCAGCAGCCAAGAGAGCGAAGGGATCTATGGCTACACCTTC	CASSQESEGIYGYTF
TRBD2	NA	TRBJ2-1	TRBV7-6	TGTGCCAGCAGCTTACGTAGCGGGAGCCAGGCCTACAATGAGCAGTTCTTC	CASSLRSGSQAYNEQFF
NA	NA	TRBJ2-1	TRBV7-3	TGTGCCAGCAGCTTAACGAGGGGGGCCTCCTACAATGAGCAGTTCTTC	CASSLTRGASYNEQFF